This is a list of T cell receptor beta chains from one sample in a study of T cell responses to AZD1222 COVID-19 vaccine. The repertoire was sequenced with immunoSEQ multiplex PCR; TCRdb's copy has only in-frame clones and lacks some. The table lists 120,000 or so clones, 85% to 90% of them singletons. The sequencing here drew on peripheral blood, taken on day 0 of AZD1222 vaccination. The receptors derive from an adult in good health. CDR3s include the opening cysteine and the closing phenylalanine or tryptophan. Fields, in order: clone size, D gene, J gene, V gene, CDR3 protein, CDR3 DNA. D genes are given only for firm matches. The size entry is marked missing in some rows and otherwise reads once, few, many or a size class.

>-|-|TRBJ2-6|TRBV7-2
CASSLVMGAGANVLTF
TGTGCCAGCAGCTTAGTCATGGGGGCTGGGGCCAACGTCCTGACTTTC
>-|TRBD2|TRBJ2-3|TRBV3-1/TRBV3-2
CASSQAPTQRGLDTDTQYF
TGTGCCAGCAGCCAGGCCCCAACTCAGCGGGGACTCGACACAGATACGCAGTATTTT
>once|-|TRBJ1-5|TRBV15
CATSRDRGPGNRQPQHF
TGTGCCACCAGCAGAGATCGTGGGCCAGGTAATCGTCAGCCCCAGCATTTT
>once|-|TRBJ2-1|TRBV25-1
CASSPGTRNEQFF
TGTGCCAGCAGTCCCGGAACTCGCAATGAGCAGTTCTTC
>-|-|TRBJ1-5|TRBV19
CASKRREGNQPQHF
TGTGCCAGTAAACGCCGGGAGGGGAATCAGCCCCAGCATTTT
>-|TRBD1|TRBJ1-4|TRBV5-8
CASSLGTGIDEKLFF
TGTGCCAGCAGCTTAGGGACAGGGATTGACGAAAAACTGTTTTTT
>-|-|TRBJ2-7|TRBV3-1/TRBV3-2
CASSLADEQYF
TGTGCCAGCAGCCTGGCAGACGAGCAGTACTTC
>-|TRBD2|TRBJ2-1|TRBV4-3
CASSQLAGDGSDEQFF
TGCGCCAGCAGCCAACTAGCGGGAGATGGGTCAGATGAGCAGTTCTTC
>-|-|TRBJ1-2|TRBV6-2/TRBV6-3
CASSYQSRGYTF
TGTGCCAGCAGTTATCAATCGAGAGGCTACACCTTC
>-|TRBD1|TRBJ1-1|TRBV27
CASSLYRGDTEAFF
TGTGCCAGCAGTTTATACAGGGGGGACACTGAAGCTTTCTTT
>-|TRBD1|TRBJ1-3|TRBV7-6
CASRLGQGGSGNTIYF
TGTGCCAGCAGGTTGGGCCAGGGGGGCTCTGGAAACACCATATATTTT
>once|-|TRBJ1-1|TRBV5-5
CASSLLGNTEAFF
TGTGCCAGCAGCTTGCTAGGAAACACTGAAGCTTTCTTT
>-|-|TRBJ2-7|TRBV15
CATSRTLLGEYEQYF
TGTGCCACCAGCAGGACTCTTTTGGGGGAATACGAGCAGTACTTC
>-|-|TRBJ1-6|TRBV6-5
CASSQKGHNSPLHF
TGTGCCAGCAGCCAGAAGGGTCATAATTCACCCCTCCACTTT
>-|-|TRBJ1-2|TRBV28
CASSFSSVGRGNYGYTF
TGTGCCAGCAGCTTCTCGTCCGTCGGGAGGGGGAACTATGGCTACACCTTC
>-|-|TRBJ1-1|TRBV5-5
CASSPLAGNTEAFF
TGTGCCAGCAGCCCCCTGGCAGGGAACACTGAAGCTTTCTTT
>-|-|TRBJ2-7|TRBV4-1
CASSQEGRDYEQYF
TGCGCCAGCAGCCAAGAGGGTAGGGATTACGAGCAGTACTTC
>-|-|TRBJ2-5|TRBV10-3
CAISDHHRGGQETQYF
TGTGCCATCAGTGACCATCACAGGGGAGGGCAAGAGACCCAGTACTTC
>once|TRBD1|TRBJ1-2|TRBV7-2
CASRSSPRTGIGGDGYTF
TGTGCCAGCAGATCGTCGCCGAGGACAGGGATAGGGGGCGATGGCTACACCTTC
>once|-|TRBJ1-2|TRBV7-2
CASSTGPTYGYTF
TGTGCCAGCAGCACGGGACCGACCTATGGCTACACCTTC
>-|-|TRBJ1-2|TRBV5-6
CASSLDYFNYGYTF
TGTGCCAGCAGCTTGGACTACTTTAACTATGGCTACACCTTC
>once|-|TRBJ1-2|TRBV19
CASSISGNSYGYTF
TGTGCCAGTAGTATTTCGGGGAACTCCTATGGCTACACCTTC
>-|TRBD1|TRBJ2-3|TRBV6-5
CASGQGATDTQYF
TGTGCCAGCGGACAGGGGGCAACAGATACGCAGTATTTT
>-|TRBD2|TRBJ2-2|TRBV7-3
CASSSRPNSGTHTGELFF
TGTGCCAGCAGCTCCCGGCCCAATAGCGGGACCCACACCGGGGAGCTGTTTTTT